This T cell receptor beta chain came from a study of shared clonotypes between healthy human individuals. CD8 cells regarded as naive lacked CD45RO, were positively chosen for CCR7, and omitted terminally differentiated effector memory CD45RA+ cells. Study findings and constraints: Memory subsets generally showed lower estimated richness than naive subsets. The represented genetic and exposure-history diversity was limited by the small number of donors. Rarefaction revealed incomplete sorted-subset sequencing despite large depth.

The authors ran the assay at deep level. Data came from immunoSEQ multiplex PCR; TCRdb stores just in-frame clones and leaves some out. The sample yields millions of clones, just under 95% seen once. The V and J ends lost 3 bases and 4 bases respectively, with 16 bases between them. The CDR3 runs to 16 residues. Germline V gene data show CDR1 as LNHDA and CDR2 as SQIVND (reference sequence). Of note for this clone: Its antigen is still unknown.

The sequence was obtained from a man younger than 35 in good health. The material sequenced was naive CD8+ T cells sorted from blood. V is TRBV19 and J is TRBJ2-1; the D gene is possibly TRBD1 (6 bases). The CDR3 region is CASSIFEQGSYNEQFF. CDR3 nucleotides: TGTGCCAGTAGTATCTTCGAGCAGGGGTCTTACAATGAGCAGTTCTTC.